A selection of T cell receptor beta chains follows, all from one sample in a study of beta chain features in type 1 diabetes. Measured with immunoSEQ multiplex PCR; TCRdb has only the in-frame clones, and not every one. The data contain 500,000 to 650,000 clones, approximately 13% of them seen just once; the ten biggest clones take up 0.095% to 0.15%. The material sequenced was naive CD4+ T cells from blood. Receptors were obtained from a man aged 25 to 40 with type 1 diabetes. CDR3s include the opening cysteine and the closing phenylalanine or tryptophan. A D gene is named only where the DNA matches it firmly. A row's size may be missing; if present it is once, few, many or a size class.

CASSLAPSSGGETQYF,TGTGCCAGCAGCTTAGCCCCCTCGAGCGGGGGTGAGACCCAGTACTTC,TRBD2,TRBJ2-5,TRBV11-2,few
CASSEAGANQPQHF,TGTGCCAGCAGTGAAGCGGGGGCAAATCAGCCCCAGCATTTT,-,TRBJ1-5,TRBV6-1,few
CASSPGESNYGYTF,TGTGCCAGCTCACCGGGGGAGAGTAACTATGGCTACACCTTC,-,TRBJ1-2,TRBV18,-
CASSYRQGVDEQYF,TGCGCCAGCAGCTACCGACAGGGGGTGGACGAGCAGTACTTC,TRBD1,TRBJ2-7,TRBV4-3,-
CASSLAAGVNTEAFF,TGCGCCAGCAGCTTGGCCGCAGGGGTGAACACTGAAGCTTTCTTT,-,TRBJ1-1,TRBV5-1,-
CASRHRREGNSPLHF,TGTGCCAGCAGACACCGACGCGAAGGTAATTCACCCCTCCACTTT,-,TRBJ1-6,TRBV6-6,-
CASSLYEGKNIQYF,TGTGCCAGCAGCTTATACGAGGGCAAAAACATTCAGTACTTC,-,TRBJ2-4,TRBV7-9,few
CASSPSGGPNYGYTF,TGTGCCAGCAGTCCCTCGGGGGGGCCCAACTATGGCTACACCTTC,-,TRBJ1-2,TRBV28,-
CAISDRQGWNTEAFF,TGTGCCATCAGTGACCGACAGGGGTGGAACACTGAAGCTTTCTTT,TRBD1,TRBJ1-1,TRBV10-3,-
CASSLGRDNEKLFF,TGTGCCAGCAGCTTAGGCAGGGATAATGAAAAACTGTTTTTT,-,TRBJ1-4,TRBV7-2,few
CASSFEPSTDTQYF,TGCGCCAGCAGCTTTGAACCTAGCACAGATACGCAGTATTTT,-,TRBJ2-3,TRBV5-1,few
CSVGTGALYEQYF,TGCAGCGTGGGGACAGGGGCCCTATACGAGCAGTACTTC,TRBD1,TRBJ2-7,TRBV29-1,few
CASSEGRNQPQHF,TGTGCCAGCAGCGAGGGGAGAAATCAGCCCCAGCATTTT,-,TRBJ1-5,TRBV6-6,-
CASSLEQSSYEQYF,TGTGCCAGCAGCTTAGAACAGAGCTCCTACGAGCAGTACTTC,-,TRBJ2-7,TRBV7-9,-
CASSQDRVEKQFF,TGCGCCAGCAGCCAAGATCGGGTAGAGAAGCAGTTCTTC,-,TRBJ2-1,TRBV4-3,few
CASSQELDGYTF,TGTGCCAGCAGCCAAGAGCTCGATGGCTACACCTTC,-,TRBJ1-2,TRBV7-9,-
CASSRFPGEQYF,TGTGCCAGCAGCCGCTTCCCTGGTGAGCAGTACTTC,-,TRBJ2-7,TRBV7-2,-
CSVEGRTNTGELFF,TGCAGCGTCGAGGGCAGGACGAACACCGGGGAGCTGTTTTTT,-,TRBJ2-2,TRBV29-1,few
CASERYRDGYTF,TGTGCCAGCGAACGATACAGAGATGGCTACACCTTC,-,TRBJ1-2,TRBV2,-
CASSLTGPDTQYF,TGTGCCAGCAGCTTGACAGGACCAGATACGCAGTATTTT,-,TRBJ2-3,TRBV4-2,few
CASSNRARETQYF,TGCGCCAGCAGTAACAGGGCACGAGAGACCCAGTACTTC,-,TRBJ2-5,TRBV5-1,-
CASSLYGQGKNIQYF,TGTGCCAGCAGTTTATACGGCCAGGGGAAAAACATTCAGTACTTC,-,TRBJ2-4,TRBV28,-
CATGLETQYF,TGTGCCACAGGGCTGGAGACCCAGTACTTC,-,TRBJ2-5,TRBV28,-
CASSLDPDYGYTF,TGCGCCAGCAGCTTGGATCCAGACTATGGCTACACCTTC,-,TRBJ1-2,TRBV5-1,-
CASEGGSYNSPLHF,TGTGCCAGTGAAGGGGGCTCCTATAATTCACCCCTCCACTTT,-,TRBJ1-6,TRBV25-1,once
CASSQGDSPVGELFF,TGCGCCAGCAGCCAAGGGGACTCACCGGTGGGGGAGCTGTTTTTT,-,TRBJ2-2,TRBV4-3,-
CASSESEGKGQETQYF,TGTGCCAGCAGTGAATCTGAGGGGAAGGGGCAAGAGACCCAGTACTTC,-,TRBJ2-5,TRBV25-1,-
CAISEATGPQETQYF,TGTGCCATCAGTGAAGCGACGGGGCCCCAAGAGACCCAGTACTTC,-,TRBJ2-5,TRBV10-3,-
CATSRDPTRYEQYF,TGTGCCACCAGCAGAGATCCCACTAGGTACGAGCAGTACTTC,-,TRBJ2-7,TRBV15,-
CASSDRNEQYF,TGTGCCAGCAGTGACAGGAACGAGCAGTACTTC,-,TRBJ2-7,TRBV6-6,-
CASSRGQGSYEQYF,TGTGCCAGCAGCCGCGGACAGGGAAGCTACGAGCAGTACTTC,TRBD1,TRBJ2-7,TRBV11-3,-
CASSLRTGSTDTQYF,TGTGCCAGCAGCCTCAGGACGGGAAGCACAGATACGCAGTATTTT,-,TRBJ2-3,TRBV7-9,-
CASSLVREGTDTQYF,TGTGCCAGCAGCTTAGTTCGAGAGGGAACAGATACGCAGTATTTT,-,TRBJ2-3,TRBV7-2,few